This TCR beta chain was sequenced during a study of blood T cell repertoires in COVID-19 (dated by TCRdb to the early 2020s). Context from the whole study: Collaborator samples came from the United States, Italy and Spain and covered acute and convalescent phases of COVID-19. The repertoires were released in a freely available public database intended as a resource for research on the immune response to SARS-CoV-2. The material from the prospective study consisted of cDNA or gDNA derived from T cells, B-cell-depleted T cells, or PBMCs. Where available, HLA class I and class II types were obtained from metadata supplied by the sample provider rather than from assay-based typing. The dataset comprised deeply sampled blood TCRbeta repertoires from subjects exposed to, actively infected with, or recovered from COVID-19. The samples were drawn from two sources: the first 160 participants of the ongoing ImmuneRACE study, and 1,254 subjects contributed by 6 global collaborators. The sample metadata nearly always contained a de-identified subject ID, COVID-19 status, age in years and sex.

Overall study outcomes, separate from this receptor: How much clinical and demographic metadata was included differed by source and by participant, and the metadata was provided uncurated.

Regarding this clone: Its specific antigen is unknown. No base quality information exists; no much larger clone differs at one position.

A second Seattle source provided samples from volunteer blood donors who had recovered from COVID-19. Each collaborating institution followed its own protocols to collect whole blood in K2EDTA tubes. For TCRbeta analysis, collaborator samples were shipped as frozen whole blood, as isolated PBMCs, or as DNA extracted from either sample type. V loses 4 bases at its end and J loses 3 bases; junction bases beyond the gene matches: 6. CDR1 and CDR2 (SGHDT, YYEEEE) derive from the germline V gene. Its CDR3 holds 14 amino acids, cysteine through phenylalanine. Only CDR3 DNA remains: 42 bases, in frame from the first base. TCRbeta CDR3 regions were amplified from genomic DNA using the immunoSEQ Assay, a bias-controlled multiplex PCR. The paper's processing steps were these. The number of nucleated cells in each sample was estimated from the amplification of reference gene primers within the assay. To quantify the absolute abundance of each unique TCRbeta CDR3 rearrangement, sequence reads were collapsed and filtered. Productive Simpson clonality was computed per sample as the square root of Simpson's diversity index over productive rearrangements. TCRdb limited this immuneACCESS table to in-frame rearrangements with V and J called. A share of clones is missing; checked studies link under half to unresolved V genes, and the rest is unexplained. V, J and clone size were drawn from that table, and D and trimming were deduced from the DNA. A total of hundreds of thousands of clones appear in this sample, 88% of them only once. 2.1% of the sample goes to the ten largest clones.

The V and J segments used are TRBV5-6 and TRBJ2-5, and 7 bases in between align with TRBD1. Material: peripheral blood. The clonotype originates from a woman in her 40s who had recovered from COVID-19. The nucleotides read TGTGCCAGCAGCAGGGGACAGAGAAAAGAGACCCAGTACTTC. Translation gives CASSRGQRKETQYF.